A selection of T cell receptor beta chains follows, all from one sample in a study of blood T cells in healthy people across ages. TCRdb reanalysed the 5' RACE reads using MiXCR and keeps one entry per CDR3 protein. The sample shows 600,000 or so distinct CDR3 sequences, under 55% of them seen only once. The sequencing input was blood. These receptors were obtained from an elderly man in good health. Both conserved end residues are part of each CDR3. D genes are given only for firm matches. Clone size is stated in some rows and not others, as once, few, many or a class when expanded.

>TRBJ1-4|NA|14|NA|TRBV28
TGTGCCAGCCAACTGGGAGGGGGTAACGAAAAACTGTTTTTT
CASQLGGGNEKLFF
>TRBJ1-2|TRBD1|13|NA|TRBV6-1
TGTGCCAGTAGTGAAGGGACAGCTTATGGCTACACCTTC
CASSEGTAYGYTF
>TRBJ2-3|TRBD2|18|NA|TRBV7-2
TGTGCCAGCAGCTTTAGGCTAGCGGGGGGATCTAGCACAGATACGCAGTATTTT
CASSFRLAGGSSTDTQYF
>TRBJ2-6|TRBD1|18|NA|TRBV7-2
TGTGCCAGCAGCCGGAGGACAGGGGGCCTTGGTGGGGCCAACGTCCTGACTTTC
CASSRRTGGLGGANVLTF
>TRBJ2-1|NA|13|few|TRBV29-1
TGCAGCGTTGAACCCGCGGGACGGGACGAGCAGTTCTTC
CSVEPAGRDEQFF
>TRBJ1-5|TRBD1|14|few|TRBV6-5
TGTGCCAGCAGTTACCGGGACAGCTATCAGCCCCAGCATTTT
CASSYRDSYQPQHF
>TRBJ2-3|NA|16|few|TRBV7-3
TGTGCCAGCAGCCATGATCGCGGGTGGGGCGCAGATACGCAGTATTTT
CASSHDRGWGADTQYF
>TRBJ1-2|NA|13|NA|TRBV9
TGTGCCAGCAGCGTAGGGTCCGACTATGGCTACACCTTC
CASSVGSDYGYTF
>TRBJ2-7|TRBD2|14|NA|TRBV28
TGTGCCAGCAGTATCTATAGCGGGTCGTACGAGCAGTACTTC
CASSIYSGSYEQYF
>TRBJ2-5|NA|15|NA|TRBV18
TGTGCCAGCTCACCGGCAGGGATCCACCAAGAGACCCAGTACTTC
CASSPAGIHQETQYF
>TRBJ2-1|TRBD2|16|NA|TRBV11-3
TGTGCCAGCAGCCGTAGCGGGACGCTGTCCTACAATGAGCAGTTCTTC
CASSRSGTLSYNEQFF
>TRBJ2-7|NA|15|NA|TRBV7-2
TGTGCCAGCAGCTTAGCGGGTGGGATTAACTACGAGCAGTACTTC
CASSLAGGINYEQYF
>TRBJ1-5|TRBD1|16|NA|TRBV7-2
TGTGCCAGCAGCGGCGCAGGGGGCCTCGCAGGACAGCCCCAGCATTTT
CASSGAGGLAGQPQHF
>TRBJ2-7|NA|16|NA|TRBV6-4
TGTGCCAGCAGTGATTCCCCCACGACATCCTACTACGAGCAGTACTTC
CASSDSPTTSYYEQYF
>TRBJ2-7|TRBD1|16|NA|TRBV7-9
TGTGCCAGCAGCTTAGGGCGACAGGGTTTGGACTACGAGCAGTACTTC
CASSLGRQGLDYEQYF
>TRBJ2-1|TRBD2|15|few|TRBV29-1
TGCAGCGTTGTTCGGCTAGCGGGATCCTACAATGAGCAGTTCTTC
CSVVRLAGSYNEQFF
>TRBJ1-5|NA|14|NA|TRBV12-3/TRBV12-4
TGTGCCAGCAGTTTAGGAGAGCGGCGTCAGCCCCAGCATTTT
CASSLGERRQPQHF
>TRBJ2-3|NA|15|NA|TRBV6-6
TGTGCCAGCAGCGGGCCGGAGGCCGGCACAGGTACGCAGTATTTT
CASSGPEAGTGTQYF
>TRBJ2-1|NA|15|few|TRBV20-1
TGCAGTGCTAGAGTGGCGGGTAGCTCCTACAATGAGCAGTTCTTC
CSARVAGSSYNEQFF
>TRBJ2-7|NA|16|NA|TRBV7-2
TGTGCCAGCAGCTTAGGACTAGGGGGTTGGTCCTACGAGCAGTACTTC
CASSLGLGGWSYEQYF
>TRBJ2-3|TRBD2|17|NA|TRBV2
TGTGCCAGCAGTGTAATAGCGGGGGGCGCCCGGGGCGATACGCAGTATTTT
CASSVIAGGARGDTQYF
>TRBJ2-3|TRBD2|15|NA|TRBV12-3/TRBV12-4
TGTGCCAGCAGTCCAGGACGAGCGGGAGCAGATACGCAGTATTTT
CASSPGRAGADTQYF
>TRBJ2-7|NA|17|few|TRBV4-3
TGCGCCAGCAGCCAAGGGCTCGGACAGAAAAGCTCCTACGAGCAGTACTTC
CASSQGLGQKSSYEQYF
>TRBJ2-5|NA|15|NA|TRBV5-1
TGTGCCAGCAGGACAGGGAGGGTCCTGGGGGATGAGCAGTACTTC
CASRTGRVLGDEQYF
>TRBJ1-2|NA|13|few|TRBV4-1
TGTGCCAGCAGCCAAGATCATAACTATGGCTACACCTTC
CASSQDHNYGYTF
>TRBJ1-1|NA|12|NA|TRBV20-1
TGCAGTGCTGGGGGGGTAAACACTGAAGCTTTCTTT
CSAGGVNTEAFF
>TRBJ2-7|NA|15|once|TRBV6-5
TGTGCCAGCAGTTACTCTACTGCACGAAGCAGCGAGCAGTACTTC
CASSYSTARSSEQYF
>TRBJ2-5|TRBD1|16|NA|TRBV20-1
TGCAGTGCTATCAGGCCCGGACAGGGTGTACAAGAGACCCAGTACTTC
CSAIRPGQGVQETQYF
>TRBJ1-2|NA|13|few|TRBV29-1
TGCAGCGTCGGGACCTTGAAAGGGAATGGCTACACCTTC
CSVGTLKGNGYTF
>TRBJ1-4|TRBD1|15|few|TRBV7-2
TGTGCCAGCAGCTTATCGTGGCAGGGGGTCGAAAAACTGTTTTTT
CASSLSWQGVEKLFF
>TRBJ2-5|TRBD2|15|NA|TRBV20-1
TGCAGTGCTAGGTCTAGCGGGGGGGCGCGGGAGACCCAGTACTTC
CSARSSGGARETQYF
>TRBJ2-2|TRBD2|14|NA|TRBV20-1
TGCAGTGCCATCGGGACTAGCGGGACCGGGGAGCTGTTTTTT
CSAIGTSGTGELFF
>TRBJ2-3|NA|14|few|TRBV4-1
TGCGCCAGCAGCCAGGTAGGGGGTATAGATACGCAGTATTTT
CASSQVGGIDTQYF
>TRBJ1-1|NA|13|NA|TRBV28
TGTGCCAGCAGCTCGGTTGGGAACACTGAAGCTTTCTTT
CASSSVGNTEAFF
>TRBJ2-1|TRBD2|15|NA|TRBV7-9
TGTGCCAGCAGCTCGCGGGGGGCCGGCTCGGATGAGCAGTTCTTC
CASSSRGAGSDEQFF
>TRBJ2-1|TRBD1|12|few|TRBV20-1
TGCAGTGGGACAGGGGGCGGGAATGAGCAGTTCTTC
CSGTGGGNEQFF
>TRBJ2-1|NA|17|NA|TRBV4-2
TGTGCCAGCAGCCACCCAGGTGGTAGCGGAGGCTACAATGAGCAGTTCTTC
CASSHPGGSGGYNEQFF
>TRBJ2-1|NA|13|NA|TRBV7-2
TGTGCCAGCAGCCCGACCCTACCCAGCATACAGTTCTTC
CASSPTLPSIQFF
>TRBJ2-3|NA|13|NA|TRBV3-1
TGTGCCAGCAGCCCCAGCCACACAGATACGCAGTATTTT
CASSPSHTDTQYF